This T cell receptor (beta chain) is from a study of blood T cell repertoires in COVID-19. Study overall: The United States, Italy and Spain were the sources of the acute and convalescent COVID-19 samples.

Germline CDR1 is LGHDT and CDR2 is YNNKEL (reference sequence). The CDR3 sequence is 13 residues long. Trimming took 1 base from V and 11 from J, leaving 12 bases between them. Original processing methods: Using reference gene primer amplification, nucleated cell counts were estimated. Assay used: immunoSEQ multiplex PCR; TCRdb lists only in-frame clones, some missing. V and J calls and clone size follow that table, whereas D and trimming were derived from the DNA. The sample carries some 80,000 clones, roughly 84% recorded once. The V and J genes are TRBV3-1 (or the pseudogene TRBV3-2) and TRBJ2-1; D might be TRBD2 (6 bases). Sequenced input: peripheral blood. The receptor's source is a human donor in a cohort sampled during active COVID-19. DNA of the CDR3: TGTGCCAGCAGCCAAGCGGCAGCGGGTAAGCAGTTCTTC. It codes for CASSQAAAGKQFF.